This TCR beta chain was found in a study of T cell repertoires in cytomegalovirus infection. Study overall: CMV epitopes used comprised recently identified HLA-C-restricted ones and well-studied HLA-B-restricted ones. Public TCR beta signature analysis indicated the presence of both CMV infection and matching HLA type.

This CDR3 comprises 15 residues. The germline V gene encodes CDR1 SNHLY and CDR2 FYNNEI. The V gene end was trimmed by 1 base and the J gene end by 11 bases; junction bases not matched to a gene: 8. TCRdb independently ran MiXCR on the reads; one entry per CDR3 protein. The sample yields approximately 110,000 distinct CDR3 sequences, approximately 30% seen once. Broader study findings: The ex vivo response was dominated by HLA-C-restricted CMV-specific TCR beta clonotypes. Based on cumulative public TCR beta family frequency, carriers of CMV plus the relevant HLA were identified.

This clonotype was seen a handful of times. Its cognate antigen is unknown. This receptor was taken from a human donor in good health (CMV status not recorded). Some clones in this sample may be carry-over from other donors' samples. The chain joins TRBV2 to TRBJ1-6, with 7 nucleotides matching TRBD1. The sample consisted of CD8+ T cells from cultured PBMCs, taken from culture after CMV antigen stimulation. The CDR3 nucleotides read TGTGCCAGCAGTGAAGAGGGACAGTATGTCGCACCCCTCCACTTT. It specifies CASSEEGQYVAPLHF. Full variable domain (remainder filled in from reference TRBV2 and TRBJ1-6): EPEVTQTPSHQVTQMGQEVILRCVPISNHLYFYWYRQILGQKVEFLVSFYNNEISEKSEIFDDQFSVERPDGSNFTLKIRSTKLEDSAMYFCASSEEGQYVAPLHFGNGTRLTVT.